This TCR beta chain was captured by sequencing in a study of blood T cell repertoires in COVID-19. Across the whole study: Samples came from the United States, Italy and Spain, spanning acute and convalescent COVID-19. T cells, B-cell-depleted T cells, or PBMCs provided the cDNA or gDNA that served as material.

Original processing methods: Quantification of nucleated cells was approximated via reference gene primer amplification. The assay was immunoSEQ multiplex PCR, and TCRdb's table has in-frame clones only and misses some. V and J calls and clone size are those listed in that table; D and trimming were worked out from the DNA. Of about 24,000 clones in the sample, about 76% are singletons; the top ten hold over 6%. From germline, CDR1 is SGHRS and CDR2 YFSETQ. The length of the CDR3 is 17 residues. With 3 bases clipped from V and 1 base from J, the junction kept 7 bases outside the gene matches. Sequenced input: peripheral blood. The TCR was taken from a man between 65 and 85 years old with acute or convalescent COVID-19. The chain carries TRBV5-1 and TRBJ2-5; 12 positions agree with TRBD2. The CDR3 loop is CASSSGWGLAGQETQYF. For the CDR3, the DNA is TGCGCCAGCAGCTCCGGCTGGGGACTAGCGGGCCAAGAGACCCAGTACTTC.